The clone carrying this T cell receptor (beta chain) showed up many times. This entry belongs to a study of early T cells in non-severe SARS-CoV-2 infection. J gave up 7 bases and V 4 bases, and 18 bases lay outside the gene matches. Germline V CDR1 and CDR2: SGDLS, YYNGEE. The CDR3 extends over 20 amino acids. TCRdb re-derived calls from the 5' RACE reads in MiXCR, one entry per CDR3 protein. Seen here are 40,000 to 60,000 distinct CDR3 sequences, about 4% observed once, and the top ten hold under 6.5%. The chain employs TRBV9 and TRBJ2-2, with TRBD2 identical over 14 bases. This receptor was obtained from an adult who was a healthcare worker with PCR-confirmed SARS-CoV-2 infection or an uninfected control (not recorded which). Input material: whole blood. CDR3 DNA: TGTGCCAGCAGCTCTCCGCAGACCGGGACTAGCGGGAGAGCGATCGGGGAGCTGTTTTTT. This encodes CASSSPQTGTSGRAIGELFF.